This is a list of T cell receptor beta chains from one sample in a study of identical twins. MiXCR, applied by TCRdb to the 5' RACE reads, yields one record per CDR3 protein. Among 550,000 to 700,000 distinct CDR3 sequences listed, just under 10% were seen once. These same records also appear under a second study, on yellow fever vaccine responses in identical twins.

The source material was PBMCs. The source is a woman under 30 in good health. Each CDR3 is given without its conserved first and last residue.

v_call cdr3_aa
TRBV5-1 ASSLGSIGYEQY
TRBV2 ASSDGVGAPGTQY
TRBV5-1 ASSLASPGTGEKLF
TRBV12-3/TRBV12-4 AFCFPTELAGDLTDTQY
TRBV7-2 ASSPWGGKGGYT
TRBV7-8 ASSFFPDVFSGELF
TRBV6-6 ASRQGGPRELF
TRBV3-1 ASSQARSGAWEQY
TRBV3-1 ASSQYGDEQY
TRBV5-4 ASSVPGYNEQF
TRBV3-1 ASSQTGQRSYNEQF
TRBV5-8 ASSLTVSTDTQY
TRBV12-3/TRBV12-4 ASSFGGLGEKLF
TRBV15 ATSREGPIQY
TRBV4-3 ASSQVSGAGTYNEQF
TRBV12-3/TRBV12-4 ASSSPGQPNYNYGYT
TRBV28 ASSLPGKAKTQY
TRBV5-1 ASSLGDSPDTQY
TRBV11-1 ASSLAQWVDSELGGNEQF
TRBV2 ASSWTLLRDEQY
TRBV20-1 SARLTGEGQPQH
TRBV7-9 ASSLRIDLGLF
TRBV7-9 ASSSRPGTTRSYEQY
TRBV5-1 ASSFSSAGGSYEQY
TRBV3-1 ASSQKLKRQDSYNEQF
TRBV29-1 SEEGPGQWETQY
TRBV5-5 ASSSLALASYNEQF
TRBV7-3 ASSLTLDRDPTGELF
TRBV6-1 ATTSYLGQGVYEQY
TRBV12-3/TRBV12-4 ASSLIGMGYTDTQY
TRBV5-1 ASSFLRALDEQF
TRBV2 ASSVASGGASTDTQY
TRBV6-6 ASSSYSNQPQH
TRBV20-1 SALTLQGTYEQY
TRBV3-1 ASSRSGRGYNEQF
TRBV11-2 ASSSVAGGPPGELF
TRBV11-2 ASNRFSSYNEQF
TRBV28 ASRWTGLQNGELF
TRBV20-1 SAPSGGEGLF
TRBV20-1 SAGTGADGTI
TRBV3-1 ASRVGGATGELF
TRBV5-5 ASSLELAGSFTDTQY
TRBV29-1 SVLEGNEQF
TRBV5-1 ASSLSANTEAF
TRBV29-1 SAGGGLEEQY
TRBV29-1 SAQVVDNNEQF
TRBV6-1 ASRPGTGVEAKNIQY
TRBV4-3 ASSQDLQMNTGELF
TRBV16 ASSQSGTIYEQY
TRBV6-5 ASSFRLEQY
TRBV29-1 SVEGLALLYNEQF
TRBV6-1 ATKGTARSYEQY
TRBV30 AWSVGVGDTQY